The sequence of this T cell receptor delta chain was determined in a study of gamma-delta chains in newborns, infants, children. Overall study: Polyclonal expansion of innate γδ T cells after birth follows microbial exposure.

TCRdb re-called the reads through CATT. The profile shows about 2,500 delta-chain clones, about 9.6% of them singletons. The germline V gene has CDR1 GEAIGNYY and CDR2 EKD. This CDR3 comprises 19 residues. On this clone itself: TCRdb attributes to this sequence the protein of a much larger clone, which differs from the DNA translation at residue 4; a read error is likely, and the protein displayed is translated from the DNA.

The sequenced sample was blood. The origin of this receptor is a child who was a newborn, infant or young child, either healthy, febrile or measles-vaccinated (not recorded which). The chain combines TRDV2 with TRDJ3; 8 bases align to TRDD3. The CDR3 coding sequence is TGTGCCTGTGCCACCGTTGGGGGATCCGAATCCTGGGACACCCGACAGATGTTTTTC. Its protein product is CACATVGGSESWDTRQMFF.